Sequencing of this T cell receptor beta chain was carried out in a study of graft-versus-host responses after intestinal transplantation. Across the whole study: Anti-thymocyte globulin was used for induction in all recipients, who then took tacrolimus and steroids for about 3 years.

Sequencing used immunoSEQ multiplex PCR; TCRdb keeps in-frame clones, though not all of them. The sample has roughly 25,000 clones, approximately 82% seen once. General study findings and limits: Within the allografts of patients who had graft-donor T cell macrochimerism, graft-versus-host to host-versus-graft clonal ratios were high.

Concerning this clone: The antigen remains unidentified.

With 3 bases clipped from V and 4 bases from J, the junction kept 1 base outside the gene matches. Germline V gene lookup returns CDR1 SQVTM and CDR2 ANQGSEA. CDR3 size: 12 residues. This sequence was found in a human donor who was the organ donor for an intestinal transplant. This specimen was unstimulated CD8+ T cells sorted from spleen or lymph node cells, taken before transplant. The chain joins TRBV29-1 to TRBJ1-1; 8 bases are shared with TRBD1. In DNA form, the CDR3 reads TGCAGCGTTGAGCAGGGGGCCACTGAAGCTTTCTTT. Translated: CSVEQGATEAFF.